A selection of T cell receptor beta chains follows, all from one sample in a study of cytomegalovirus exposure and HLA in healthy donors. TCRdb's table, derived via immunoSEQ multiplex PCR, lists solely in-frame clones and lacks some. The sample carries roughly 61,000 clones, about 89% recorded once. Material for sequencing was PBMCs. Receptors were obtained from a man aged 30 to 39 in good health and CMV-seropositive. CDR3s include the opening cysteine and the closing phenylalanine or tryptophan. D genes are given only for firm matches. Expanded clones get a size class; other rows say once, few or many, or leave the size out.

D,size,V,length,J,DNA,CDR3
TRBD1,NA,TRBV7-6,14,TRBJ2-7,TGTGCCAGCAGCCCTGGACAGGGGTTGTACGAGCAGTACTTC,CASSPGQGLYEQYF
NA,NA,TRBV25-1,18,TRBJ1-5,TGTGCCAGCAGTGAATTTGGTCTGGCAGGCCATTCCAATCAGCCCCAGCATTTT,CASSEFGLAGHSNQPQHF
NA,NA,TRBV28,11,TRBJ1-2,TGTGCCAGCAGCTCAGGGAATGGCTACACCTTC,CASSSGNGYTF
NA,NA,TRBV9,18,TRBJ2-3,TGTGCCAGCAGCGTAAAGGGCGGCGGGACCGCTAGCACAGATACGCAGTATTTT,CASSVKGGGTASTDTQYF
NA,NA,TRBV7-8,16,TRBJ1-1,TGTGCCAGCAGCGGGCGAACGTTTCGAGGGAGGACTGAAGCTTTCTTT,CASSGRTFRGRTEAFF
NA,NA,TRBV15,16,TRBJ1-2,TGTGCCACCAGCAGAGATCGGGGGAGGGCTGCTGATGGCTACACCTTC,CATSRDRGRAADGYTF
NA,NA,TRBV28,12,TRBJ1-2,TGTGCCAGCAGTCTACGACAGACAGCGAGGACCTTC,CASSLRQTARTF
TRBD1,NA,TRBV7-2,13,TRBJ1-1,TGTGCCAGCAGCCCTAGACAGGGGACTGAAGCTTTCTTT,CASSPRQGTEAFF
TRBD1,once,TRBV15,15,TRBJ1-4,TGTGCCACCAGCTTCCAGACAGGGCCATATGAAAAACTGTTTTTT,CATSFQTGPYEKLFF
TRBD1,NA,TRBV5-1,14,TRBJ2-1,TGCGCCAGCAGCGACAGGGGAGATATCAATGAGCAGTTCTTC,CASSDRGDINEQFF
NA,NA,TRBV27,15,TRBJ2-6,TGTGCCAGCAGTTTACCGGGAGCTGGGGCCAACGTCCTGACTTTC,CASSLPGAGANVLTF
TRBD1,NA,TRBV7-6,15,TRBJ2-7,TGTGCCAGCAGCTTAGGGACAGGGACAATCGGCGAGCAGTACTTC,CASSLGTGTIGEQYF
NA,NA,TRBV1,19,TRBJ2-2,TGCACCAGCAGCCAAGACCCAGGGACTAGCGGGAAAGAGGCCGGGGAGCTGTTTTTT,CTSSQDPGTSGKEAGELFF
NA,NA,TRBV7-6,13,TRBJ1-2,TGTGCCAGCAGTCCAGGACTATCGGGTGGCTACACCTTC,CASSPGLSGGYTF
NA,NA,TRBV18,11,TRBJ1-1,TGTGCCAGCTCACCCCTCACTGAAGCTTTCTTT,CASSPLTEAFF
TRBD1,NA,TRBV19,13,TRBJ2-7,TGTGCCAGCGAGGGGACAGGGACTTACGAGCAGTACTTC,CASEGTGTYEQYF
NA,NA,TRBV18,14,TRBJ1-1,TGTGCCAGCTCACCTACTACCGGGAGGACTGAAGCTTTCTTT,CASSPTTGRTEAFF
NA,NA,TRBV4-1,18,TRBJ2-6,TGCGCCAGCAGCCAACAAAGGACAGCCAAAGACGGGGCCAACGTCCTGACTTTC,CASSQQRTAKDGANVLTF
NA,NA,TRBV6-5,12,TRBJ2-7,TGTGCCAGCAGTAAACAGATGGGCGAGCAGTACTTC,CASSKQMGEQYF
TRBD2,NA,TRBV5-1,15,TRBJ2-7,TGCGCCAGCAGCCCCAAACTAGCGGGAGTAGGCGAGCAGTACTTC,CASSPKLAGVGEQYF
NA,NA,TRBV5-5,14,TRBJ2-7,TGTGCCAGCAGCTTGGAGGACAGAACCTACGAGCAGTACTTC,CASSLEDRTYEQYF
NA,NA,TRBV20-1,11,TRBJ2-7,TGCAGTGCTAGACTAGTCTACGAGCAGTACTTC,CSARLVYEQYF